The rows below give T cell receptor beta chains drawn from one sample of a study of OX40 agonist ivuxolimab in advanced cancers. Method: immunoSEQ multiplex PCR; TCRdb's copy keeps in-frame clones and lacks some. The repertoire holds 29,000 or so clones, with roughly 92% as singletons. The sample was CD4+ or CD8+ T cells sorted from blood, taken in a trial of the OX40 agonist ivuxolimab. Receptors originate from an adult with an advanced solid tumor such as melanoma, head and neck, liver or kidney cancer. CDR3s leave out the opening cysteine and the closing phenylalanine or tryptophan. The D gene is left open where the match is weak.

CDR3: ASSSEGDEKLF
length: 11
D: .
J: TRBJ1-4
V: TRBV7-9

CDR3: ASSLTRDRGRKDTQY
length: 15
D: TRBD1
J: TRBJ2-3
V: TRBV27

CDR3: ASSRTVYYGYT
length: 11
D: .
J: TRBJ1-2
V: TRBV6-5

CDR3: SGGQGANYGYT
length: 11
D: TRBD1
J: TRBJ1-2
V: TRBV29-1

CDR3: ASSLSGQGAYNEQF
length: 14
D: TRBD1
J: TRBJ2-1
V: TRBV27

CDR3: ASSQDAREGRYNEQF
length: 15
D: TRBD2
J: TRBJ2-1
V: TRBV4-3

CDR3: ASSYVDDQRIDQPQH
length: 15
D: .
J: TRBJ1-5
V: TRBV12-5

CDR3: ASNYGGEQY
length: 9
D: .
J: TRBJ2-7
V: TRBV6-5

CDR3: ASSVDKGPPYNEQF
length: 14
D: .
J: TRBJ2-1
V: TRBV9

CDR3: ASSVGGITEAF
length: 11
D: .
J: TRBJ1-1
V: TRBV9

CDR3: ASSIRTGNQPQH
length: 12
D: TRBD1
J: TRBJ1-5
V: TRBV27

CDR3: ASSWEYRMNTEAF
length: 13
D: .
J: TRBJ1-1
V: TRBV5-1

CDR3: ASSVGGIGTGELF
length: 13
D: .
J: TRBJ2-2
V: TRBV9

CDR3: ASSEAF
length: 6
D: .
J: TRBJ1-1
V: TRBV2

CDR3: ASSPAGLAGDPYNEQF
length: 16
D: TRBD2
J: TRBJ2-1
V: TRBV9